This T cell receptor beta chain was identified in a study of CD4 T cells in relation to SARS-CoV-2 and coronaviruses. At the level of the study: PBMCs were cultured with antigen for nine to ten days before TCR beta sequencing. Study outcomes and limitations: SARS-CoV-2-driven expansion was significantly weaker in crossreactive than monoreactive clones.

Some clones are missing from TCRdb's copy, which holds only in-frame ones; the method was immunoSEQ multiplex PCR. The table includes 9,000 to 13,000 clones, roughly 81% detected once. V was clipped by 5 bases and J by 0 bases; unmatched bases: 8. There are 16 residues in the CDR3. Germline V lookup: CDR1 LNHDA, CDR2 SQIVND (reference sequence). Before the COVID-19 pandemic, during about 2010-2018, CD4+ T cells were taken from unexposed donors. The cells were cultured for 10 days before CD4+ T cells were isolated. Turning to this clone: Its antigen is not known.

What was sequenced was CD4+ T cells from PBMCs, cultured in vitro. This sequence was found in a human donor in good health. The V call is TRBV19, the J call TRBJ2-3; 7 nucleotides line up with TRBD2. CDR3 bases: TGTGCCAGTAGTCATAAGGGACTACCTAGCACAGATACGCAGTATTTT. This encodes CASSHKGLPSTDTQYF.